Below are 31 T cell receptor beta chains sequenced from a single sample in a study of control samples from healthy donors and cancer patients. Here immunoSEQ multiplex PCR was the method, and the copy in TCRdb shows in-frame clones only, minus some. The table has tens of thousands of clones, approximately 91% seen once. Source material: PBMCs. The receptor set was obtained from a man in his fifties or sixties with lung cancer.

In DNA form, the CDR3 reads TGTGCCACCAGCCTAGTCCCAGGGCTAGCGGTATCCTCCTACAATGAGCAGTTCTTC. Protein: CATSLVPGLAVSSYNEQFF. V gene TRBV15 combines with J gene TRBJ2-1; 7 nucleotides agree with TRBD2. The CDR3 is made up of 19 amino acids. The V segment lost 5 bases and the J segment 0 bases; nucleotides outside the gene matches: 16. Germline loops: CDR1 LNHNV, CDR2 YYDKDF (reference sequence).

The chain is built from TRBV7-2 and TRBJ2-5; the D is unclear. The CDR3 is 14 residues long. The V and J ends lost 5 bases and 5 bases respectively, with 15 bases between them. CDR1 and CDR2 (germline): SGHTA, FQGNSA. The CDR3 reads CASSVQSTMETQYF. Here the CDR3 DNA reads TGTGCCAGCAGCGTCCAATCCACAATGGAGACCCAGTACTTC.

This sequence joins TRBV15 and TRBJ1-1; D is possibly TRBD1 (5 bases). V lost 0 bases to trimming and J lost 5 bases, with 19 bases between them. Germline V gene sequence: CDR1 LNHNV, CDR2 YYDKDF (reference sequence). CDR3 size: 17 residues. CDR3 amino acids: CATSRDGRTPTGTEAFF. The CDR3 bases are TGTGCCACCAGCAGAGATGGGAGGACACCAACGGGGACTGAAGCTTTCTTT. Looking up the rest from reference TRBV15 and TRBJ1-1 gives the full variable domain: DAMVIQNPRYQVTQFGKPVTLSCSQTLNHNVMYWYQQKSSQAPKLLFHYYDKDFNNEADTPDNFQSRRPNTSFCFLDIRSPGLGDTAMYLCATSRDGRTPTGTEAFFGQGTRLTVV.

The chain employs TRBV3-1 (or the pseudogene TRBV3-2) and TRBJ2-7; D is possibly TRBD2 (6 bases). CDR3 length: 15 amino acids. Germline V lookup: CDR1 LGHDT, CDR2 YNNKEL (reference sequence). Trimming pared 4 bases from V and 1 base from J, leaving 14 bases between. Written as DNA, the CDR3 is TGTGCCAGCAGCCCGAACTCCCGGGGGTCCTACGAGCAGTACTTC. This translates into CASSPNSRGSYEQYF.

V gene TRBV25-1 combines with J gene TRBJ1-1; no clear D. The germline CDR1 and CDR2 sequences are MGHDK and SYGVNS. CDR3 length: 13 residues. V dropped 6 bases and J dropped 4 bases, with 12 bases sitting between them. The CDR3 DNA reads TGTGCCAGCAGCAGGATCGAGGGCACTGAAGCTTTCTTT. It encodes CASSRIEGTEAFF.

CDR3 in amino acids: CASSQESSIIPNEQFF. DNA for the CDR3: TGTGCCAGCAGCCAAGAGTCCAGCATCATTCCCAATGAGCAGTTCTTC. The chain links TRBV3-1 (or the pseudogene TRBV3-2) to TRBJ2-1; D gene ambiguous. The germline CDR1 and CDR2 sequences are LGHDT and YNNKEL (reference sequence). Trimming shortened V by 0 bases and J by 6 bases, and 15 bases separated the two germline ends. This CDR3 comprises 16 residues.

The chain carries TRBV7-3 and TRBJ2-3, with 10 positions matching TRBD2. Germline CDR1 reads SGHTA; CDR2 reads FQGTGA. V dropped 5 bases and J dropped 5; count of bases not matched to a gene: 7. The CDR3 loop spans 15 amino acids. CDR3 bases: TGTGCCAGCAGCCTAAGCGGGGGGGCCGGAGATACGCAGTATTTT. Its translation is CASSLSGGAGDTQYF.

This clone was seen only once. V gene TRBV7-2 combines with J gene TRBJ2-7, with TRBD2 as a possible D gene (7 bases). The V gene's germline CDR1 is SGHTA and CDR2 FQGNSA. V lost 6 bases to trimming and J lost 2 bases, with 14 bases between them. This CDR3 is built from 14 residues. CDR3 region: CASRGGGAPYEQYF. The CDR3, as DNA: TGTGCCAGCAGGGGAGGGGGGGCCCCCTACGAGCAGTACTTC.

The CDR3 region is CASSSIGGETDTQYF. The DNA of the CDR3 is TGTGCCAGCAGCTCCATCGGGGGTGAAACGGATACGCAGTATTTT. The chain couples TRBV5-6 to TRBJ2-3; a weak D match, TRBD2 (6 bases). The ends were cut back, 3 bases at V and 6 bases at J, with 17 bases in the middle. Germline assignment: CDR1 SGHDT and CDR2 YYEEEE. This CDR3 has 15 amino acids.

The V call is TRBV7-6, the J call TRBJ1-2; D might be TRBD1 (6 bases). This CDR3 is built from 14 residues. CDR1 and CDR2 from the germline V gene are SGHVS and FNYEAQ. V was trimmed by 5 bases and J by 0 bases, leaving 10 bases between them. CDR3 sequence: CASSIGQSNYGYTF. CDR3 in DNA: TGTGCCAGCAGCATCGGACAGTCTAACTATGGCTACACCTTC.

This clone was detected a few times. The V and J genes are TRBV29-1 and TRBJ2-3; TRBD2 matches at 11 bases. The CDR3 runs to 14 residues. The germline V gene encodes CDR1 SQVTM and CDR2 ANQGSEA. V lost 8 bases to trimming and J lost 5 bases; unmatched junction nucleotides: 9. The DNA of the CDR3 is TGCAGCATGACTAGCGGGGAATCTGGAGATACGCAGTATTTT. Residues: CSMTSGESGDTQYF.

On this clone itself: Its ends do not fully match the called genes, so a read error is possible. The chain uses TRBV5-1 and TRBJ2-1, with D tentatively TRBD2 (6 bases). CDR3 length: 15 residues. Germline loops: CDR1 SGHRS, CDR2 YFSETQ. The CDR3 DNA follows: TGCGCCAGCGGCTTGACCGGGGGAGGATACAATGAGCAGTTCTTC. Its translation is CASGLTGGGYNEQFF.

The rearrangement links TRBV27 to TRBJ1-2; TRBD1 agrees at 10 bases. The CDR3 is 14 amino acids. Per germline, CDR1 MNHEY and CDR2 SMNVEV (reference sequence). Unmatched junction bases numbered 8, after V lost 5 bases and J lost 8 bases. The CDR3 DNA is TGTGCCAGCAGTCTCCATGACAGGGGGCTAGGCTACACCTTC. Encoded protein: CASSLHDRGLGYTF.

The chain couples TRBV27 to TRBJ2-7, with TRBD1 matching 7 bases. The CDR3 has 17 residues. Germline CDR1 and CDR2: MNHEY and SMNVEV (reference sequence). After removal of 0 bases from V and 2 bases from J, the junction contained 10 bases not matched to a gene. This CDR3 is CASSLSARQGLTYEQYF. The CDR3 region has the DNA TGTGCCAGCAGTTTATCAGCGCGACAGGGCTTAACCTACGAGCAGTACTTC.

The chain links TRBV24-1 to TRBJ2-5; 8 bases line up with TRBD2. Unmatched junction bases numbered 3, after V lost 2 bases and J lost 5 bases. Germline assignment: CDR1 KGHDR and CDR2 SFDVKD. This CDR3 has 14 residues. In DNA form, the CDR3 reads TGTGCCACCAGTGATTCTCGGGGGGGGGAGACCCAGTACTTC. Translation: CATSDSRGGETQYF.

The rearrangement joins TRBV6-5 to TRBJ2-7, with a weak D call TRBD1 (5 bases). CDR1 is MNHEY and CDR2 is SVGAGI in the germline V gene. CDR3 length: 14 residues. V dropped 4 bases and J dropped 2 bases, with 12 bases sitting between them. Here the CDR3 DNA reads TGTGCCAGCAGTTCCCAAGGGGTAGCCTACGAGCAGTACTTC. This codes for CASSSQGVAYEQYF.

Remarks on this clone: Only one base separates this from a far larger clonotype, so it likely reflects a read error. The J gene is TRBJ1-5, the V gene TRBV11-3; TRBD1 might be the D (5 bases). The CDR3 is 17 residues long. The germline gives CDR1 SGHNT, CDR2 YENEEA. The CDR3 loop is CACSRGWVGIYNQPQHF. The CDR3 nucleotides read TGTGCCTGCAGCCGGGGGTGGGTGGGTATATACAATCAGCCCCAGCATTTT. The full variable domain, in which reference TRBV11-3 and TRBJ1-5 provide the parts outside the CDR3, is EAGVVQSPRYKIIEKKQPVAFWCNPISGHNTLYWYLQNLGQGPELLIRYENEEAVDDSQLPKDRFSAERLKGVDSTLKIQPAELGDSAVYLCACSRGWVGIYNQPQHFGDGTRLSIL.

This clone was counted only a few times. The chain is built from TRBV5-6 and TRBJ2-2; tentatively, D is TRBD1 or TRBD2 (5 bases each). The germline V and J ends were trimmed by 5 bases and 6 bases, with 14 bases remaining between them. The CDR3 spans 14 residues. The germline gives CDR1 SGHDT, CDR2 YYEEEE. This CDR3 is CASSSRWGSGELFF. The CDR3 DNA reads TGTGCCAGCAGTTCCCGTTGGGGGTCCGGGGAGCTGTTTTTT.

The chain combines TRBV18 with TRBJ1-1; D not certain. CDR3 length: 16 amino acids. The germline gives CDR1 KGHSH, CDR2 LQKENI. V shed 3 bases and J shed 1 base, with 15 bases lying between them. The CDR3 sequence is CASSPPVSRRNTEAFF. The DNA for the CDR3 is TGTGCCAGCTCACCCCCGGTTTCGCGCCGGAACACTGAAGCTTTCTTT.

This clone appeared a single time. This chain links TRBV6-6 with TRBJ1-2, with 9 bases that match TRBD1. Germline V gene sequence: CDR1 MNHNY, CDR2 SVGAGI (reference sequence). The CDR3 has 15 residues. J gave up 6 bases and V 5 bases, and 10 bases lay outside the gene matches. CDR3 residues: CASSPQQGARDGYTF. DNA for the CDR3: TGTGCCAGCAGTCCACAACAGGGGGCGCGGGATGGCTACACCTTC.

This chain connects TRBV3-1 (or the pseudogene TRBV3-2) to TRBJ2-4; 11 positions agree with TRBD1. Germline V gives CDR1 LGHDT, CDR2 YNNKEL (reference sequence). This CDR3 contains 21 residues. Losses at the gene ends were 4 bases for V and 0 bases for J; bases not matched to a gene: 17. This CDR3 is CASSRSQDRGHQTLAKNIQYF. The CDR3 region has the DNA TGTGCCAGCAGCCGGTCCCAGGACAGGGGGCACCAGACACTAGCCAAAAACATTCAGTACTTC.

The CDR3 spells CASTSGHTRVGYTF. Here the CDR3 DNA reads TGTGCCAGCACCTCAGGGCACACGCGCGTTGGCTACACCTTC. The chain has TRBV7-9 and TRBJ1-2, with D maybe TRBD1 (5 bases). Trimming took 7 bases from V and 7 from J, leaving 19 bases between them. Looked up from germline, CDR1 is SEHNR and CDR2 is FQNEAQ (reference sequence). This CDR3 has 14 residues.

This chain joins TRBV18 and TRBJ1-4; a possible D gene is TRBD1 (5 bases). The V end lost 3 bases, the J end lost 8 bases, and 13 bases lay between the germline ends. This CDR3 is built from 14 residues. The germline CDR1 and CDR2 sequences are KGHSH and LQKENI. Written as DNA, the CDR3 is TGTGCCAGCTCACCTGACGCGGGGCGGGAAAAACTGTTTTTT. It is translated as CASSPDAGREKLFF. The full variable domain, with the rest looked up from reference TRBV18 and TRBJ1-4, is NAGVMQNPRHLVRRRGQEARLRCSPMKGHSHVYWYRQLPEEGLKFMVYLQKENIIDESGMPKERFSAEFPKEGPSILRIQQVVRGDSAAYFCASSPDAGREKLFFGSGTQLSVL.

The chain uses TRBV5-1 and TRBJ2-1; 14 bases align to TRBD2. The CDR3 extends over 15 amino acids. Germline CDR1 reads SGHRS; CDR2 reads YFSETQ. V gave up 4 bases and J gave up 9 bases; unmatched junction bases: 6. In nucleotides, the CDR3 is TGCGCCAGCAGCGCGGGACTAGCGGGGGTGGGTGAGCAGTTCTTC. Amino acid sequence: CASSAGLAGVGEQFF.

The V gene is TRBV9, the J gene TRBJ1-1; maybe TRBD1 (5 bases). Germline V gives CDR1 SGDLS, CDR2 YYNGEE. This CDR3 has 15 residues. Trimming shortened V by 7 bases and J by 2 bases, and 18 bases separated the two germline ends. The CDR3 loop reads CASSRKGDSNTEAFF. The CDR3 nucleotides are TGTGCCAGCTCCCGAAAAGGCGACAGCAACACTGAAGCTTTCTTT.

The chain has TRBV12-3 or TRBV12-4 and TRBJ1-1, with D hard to call. V was clipped by 3 bases and J by 9 bases, with 8 bases between them. The CDR3 sequence is 11 residues long. The CDR3, as DNA: TGTGCCAGCAGTTTTGCGGCCAAAGCTTTCTTT. Its protein product is CASSFAAKAFF.

The genes are TRBV19 and TRBJ2-2; 9 positions agree with TRBD1. V was clipped by 7 bases and J by 7 bases; unmatched bases: 7. CDR1 LNHDA and CDR2 SQIVND come from the germline V gene (reference sequence). The CDR3 is 14 residues long. CDR3 in amino acids: CASMDRGGVGELFF. CDR3 DNA: TGTGCCAGTATGGACAGGGGAGGTGTCGGGGAGCTGTTTTTT.

The genes are TRBV3-1 (or the pseudogene TRBV3-2) and TRBJ1-2, with 7 bases matching TRBD1. Germline CDR1 reads LGHDT; CDR2 reads YNNKEL (reference sequence). CDR3 length: 14 amino acids. V dropped 11 bases and J dropped 0; count of bases not matched to a gene: 9. CDR3 bases: TGTGCCTCCAAGTCCGGGACAGCTAACTATGGCTACACCTTC. Residues: CASKSGTANYGYTF.

The V call is TRBV18, the J call TRBJ1-4; no reliable D call. Trimming pared 2 bases from V and 7 bases from J, leaving 11 bases between. The CDR3 totals 14 residues. CDR1 and CDR2 from the germline V gene are KGHSH and LQKENI. The CDR3: CASSPRVEGEKLFF. CDR3 nucleotides: TGTGCCAGCTCACCAAGGGTGGAGGGTGAAAAACTGTTTTTT.

V usage is TRBV13 and J usage is TRBJ2-5, with 7 bases that match TRBD1. Germline loops: CDR1 PRHDT, CDR2 FYEKMQ (reference sequence). The V gene end was trimmed by 7 bases and the J gene end by 0 bases; junction bases not matched to a gene: 5. This CDR3 has 14 residues. Here the CDR3 DNA reads TGTGCCAGCACGAGGGGGCAATACCAAGAGACCCAGTACTTC. Translation: CASTRGQYQETQYF.

V is TRBV10-3 and J is TRBJ1-2, with D tentatively TRBD1 (5 bases). This CDR3 region has 14 residues. CDR1 and CDR2 from the germline V gene are ENHRY and SYGVKD. V was pared by 7 bases and J by 2 bases, with 14 bases between. CDR3 protein: CAITPGPQNYGYTF. DNA of the CDR3: TGTGCCATCACTCCGGGACCGCAAAACTATGGCTACACCTTC.